The rows below give T cell receptor beta chains drawn from one sample of a study of cytomegalovirus exposure and HLA in healthy donors. Produced via immunoSEQ multiplex PCR; TCRdb's table is partial and in-frame only. The sample has some 100,000 clones, about 85% seen once. The material sequenced was PBMCs. The receptors shown here come from a man aged 18 to 29 in good health and CMV-seropositive. Each CDR3 is given with its conserved first and last residue. D genes are given only for firm matches. A row's size may be missing; if present it is once, few, many or a size class.

TRBJ1-3 TRBV7-2 TRBD1 NA TGTGCCAGCAGCCGGGACAGGCCCAACTCTGGAAACACCATATATTTT CASSRDRPNSGNTIYF
TRBJ1-1 TRBV4-3 NA once TGCGCCAGCAGCCAAGAGACAGGTGGGAACACTGAAGCTTTCTTT CASSQETGGNTEAFF
TRBJ1-3 TRBV2 NA few TGTGCCAGCACGGGAGGTTTGAGTGGAAACACCATATATTTT CASTGGLSGNTIYF
TRBJ1-2 TRBV29-1 NA NA TGCAGCGTTGAGGACAGTTCCTATGGCTACACCTTC CSVEDSSYGYTF
TRBJ2-7 TRBV27 TRBD1 once TGTGCCAGCAGTTTAATACCGGGACAGGGGGTCGAGCAGTACTTC CASSLIPGQGVEQYF
TRBJ2-1 TRBV1 NA NA TGCACCAGCAGCCAACTTATGACTAGCGGGGGGGGTGAGCAGTTCTTC CTSSQLMTSGGGEQFF
TRBJ2-7 TRBV18 TRBD2 NA TGTGCCAGCTCAGCCGGGACTACCACCCACGAGCAGTACTTC CASSAGTTTHEQYF
TRBJ2-7 TRBV27 NA NA TGTGCCAGCAGCCTTAGGGAAGGGGCGACATCCGAGCAGTACTTC CASSLREGATSEQYF
TRBJ1-3 TRBV10-1 TRBD1 NA TGCGCCAGCAGCCCGGGACAGGGCAGACGAAACACCATATATTTT CASSPGQGRRNTIYF
TRBJ1-1 TRBV6-6 NA NA TGTGCCAGCAGTTACTCTCTAACCGCAGGGGAAGCTTTCTTT CASSYSLTAGEAFF
TRBJ2-7 TRBV19 NA NA TGTGCCAGTAGTATGCGGGACGGCGCCTACGAGCAGTACTTC CASSMRDGAYEQYF
TRBJ2-5 TRBV18 NA NA TGTGCCAGCTCACCAGGGAGTCAAGAGACCCAGTACTTC CASSPGSQETQYF
TRBJ1-6 TRBV7-6 NA NA TGTGCCAGCAGCCAGGAGGGTGCAGCTCTCTATAATTCACCCCTCCACTTT CASSQEGAALYNSPLHF
TRBJ2-1 TRBV9 TRBD2 NA TGTGCCAGCAGCGCCTCTCTAGCGGGGGGGCCAAACAATGAGCAGTTCTTC CASSASLAGGPNNEQFF
TRBJ2-5 TRBV5-4 TRBD2 NA TGTGCCGGTTCTAGCGGGGGAGAGACCCAGTACTTC CAGSSGGETQYF
TRBJ1-2 TRBV6-5 NA NA TGTGCCAGCAGTTACTTCGAGGGATGGGGGGGCGGCTACACCTTC CASSYFEGWGGGYTF
TRBJ1-6 TRBV5-5 NA NA TGTGCCAGCAGCTTTCTGGGAGGGTTCCGAGGGAATTCACCCCTCCACTTT CASSFLGGFRGNSPLHF
TRBJ1-6 TRBV27 NA NA TGTGCCAGCAGTCCCCTGGGGGGGGCTAATTCACCCCTCCACTTT CASSPLGGANSPLHF
TRBJ2-2 TRBV27 TRBD2 NA TGTGCCAGCAGTTCCCCAGTTTTGCTAGCGGGGGAGAACACCGGGGAGCTGTTTTTT CASSSPVLLAGENTGELFF
TRBJ2-2 TRBV5-8 NA NA TGTGCCAGCACCCTTGACGGAGGGGCCGGGGAGCTGTTTTTT CASTLDGGAGELFF
TRBJ2-1 TRBV12-5 NA NA TGTGCTAGTGGTTTGGTGCCTAGCCGGTACAATGAGCAGTTCTTC CASGLVPSRYNEQFF
TRBJ2-7 TRBV6-6 TRBD1 NA TGTGCCAGCAGTTACTCGGGACAGACCTCCTACGAGCAGTACTTC CASSYSGQTSYEQYF
TRBJ2-7 TRBV6-1 NA once TGTGCCAGCAGTGAAACGGCCAGGGTGTCGTTCTACGAGCAGTACTTC CASSETARVSFYEQYF
TRBJ1-4 TRBV29-1 NA once TGCAGCGCCAGGGACATGTGGCAAGAAAAACTGTTTTTT CSARDMWQEKLFF
TRBJ1-1 TRBV25-1 TRBD1 NA TGTGCCAGCAGTTACAGGGGCGGCACTGAAGCTTTCTTT CASSYRGGTEAFF
TRBJ2-7 TRBV7-9 NA few TGTGCCAGCAGCCAACGGGACAATTCTATCCACGAGCAGTACTTC CASSQRDNSIHEQYF
TRBJ2-1 TRBV19 NA NA TGTGCCAGTAGTGCCGGAGGGAGTTGGGAGCAGTTCTTC CASSAGGSWEQFF
TRBJ2-1 TRBV6-1 NA NA TGTGCCAGCAGTGAAGTCTATGAGCAGTTCTTC CASSEVYEQFF
TRBJ1-1 TRBV5-1 TRBD1 NA TGCGCCAGCAGCACATCGGGACAGATCAGGTTAACTGAAGCTTTCTTT CASSTSGQIRLTEAFF
TRBJ2-7 TRBV5-1 TRBD2 NA TGCGCCAGCAGCTTGACTAGCGGGGGGGCAAGCTCCTACGAGCAGTACTTC CASSLTSGGASSYEQYF
TRBJ2-5 TRBV6-1 TRBD2 NA TGTGCCAGCAGTGCCCCCGGGGGGACCGAAGAGACCCAGTACTTC CASSAPGGTEETQYF
TRBJ1-4 TRBV6-6 NA NA TGTGCCAGCAGTACCGATCTAGACGGGGGGTATGAAAAACTGTTTTTT CASSTDLDGGYEKLFF
TRBJ2-7 TRBV5-4 NA NA TGTGCCAGCAGCTTGACAGGGACCGCCTACGAGCAGTACTTC CASSLTGTAYEQYF
TRBJ2-7 TRBV29-1 NA NA TGCAGCATACGCTCAGGAGGGGACGAGCAGTACTTC CSIRSGGDEQYF
TRBJ2-7 TRBV9 TRBD1 once TGTGCCAGCAGCGATGGGACAGGGGCTACCTACGAGCAGTACTTC CASSDGTGATYEQYF
TRBJ2-5 TRBV25-1 TRBD2 NA TGTGCCAGCAGTGTCAAAAGGGCACTAGCGGTAGTAGAGACCCAGTACTTC CASSVKRALAVVETQYF
TRBJ1-2 TRBV2 NA few TGTGCCAGCAGTGAGGCAGGGTCCTATGGCTACACCTTC CASSEAGSYGYTF
TRBJ2-5 TRBV5-6 TRBD2 NA TGTGCCAGCTCACGCTTAGCGGGTGGGGTTCGAGAGACCCAGTACTTC CASSRLAGGVRETQYF
TRBJ2-7 TRBV6-1 NA NA TGTGCCAGCAGTGACCAGGCCCTGTTCTACGAGCAGTACTTC CASSDQALFYEQYF
TRBJ2-3 TRBV5-1 TRBD1 NA TGCGCCAGCAGCACCTGGGACAGGGTCTCAGATACGCAGTATTTT CASSTWDRVSDTQYF
TRBJ1-1 TRBV5-1 NA NA TGCGCCAGCAGTCTCCAGCGGGCAGGCATTACTGAAGCTTTCTTT CASSLQRAGITEAFF
TRBJ2-1 TRBV11-2 TRBD2 NA TGTGCCAGCAGCTACGGCCAGCGGGGAGGAAATGAGCAGTTCTTC CASSYGQRGGNEQFF
TRBJ2-7 TRBV28 NA once TGTGCCAGCAGTCCGCTCGCGGCCTACGAGCAGTACTTC CASSPLAAYEQYF
TRBJ2-1 TRBV4-2 NA once TGTGCCAGCAGCCAAGAGAGCACCACCAATGAGCAGTTCTTC CASSQESTTNEQFF
TRBJ2-1 TRBV19 TRBD1 NA TGTGCCAGTAGTATTGGGGACAGGTACAATGAGCAGTTCTTC CASSIGDRYNEQFF
TRBJ2-1 TRBV28 TRBD2 NA TGTGCCAGCTGGCGGGGGGGAGATGAGCAGTTCTTC CASWRGGDEQFF
TRBJ2-7 TRBV5-8 TRBD1 once TGTGCCAGCAGCTGGGACAGAAAGCAGTACTTC CASSWDRKQYF
TRBJ2-5 TRBV18 NA NA TGTGCCAGCTCTCCTGACATGGAGACCCAGTACTTC CASSPDMETQYF
TRBJ1-6 TRBV28 NA NA TGTGCCAGCAGTCCCGAGCAGGGCGGGAATAATTCACCCCTCCACTTT CASSPEQGGNNSPLHF
TRBJ1-4 TRBV6-5 TRBD1 NA TGTGCCAGCAGTGACAGGGAAACTAATGAAAAACTGTTTTTT CASSDRETNEKLFF
TRBJ2-2 TRBV11-2 NA NA TGTGCCAGCAGCGACAGGAGGAACACCGGGGAGCTGTTTTTT CASSDRRNTGELFF
TRBJ2-4 TRBV2 TRBD2 NA TGTGCCAGCAGGGGGACTAGCGGGAACATTCAGTACTTC CASRGTSGNIQYF
TRBJ1-6 TRBV11-2 NA NA TGTGCCAGCAGCTTAGCGTTTAATTCACCCCTCCACTTT CASSLAFNSPLHF
TRBJ1-1 TRBV5-1 NA NA TGCGCCAGCAGCCCAGCAGATCAACAGGGTTTCCCTGAAGCTTTCTTT CASSPADQQGFPEAFF
TRBJ2-7 TRBV18 NA NA TGTGCCAGCTCACCGGCGGGGACCGACTACGAGCAGTACTTC CASSPAGTDYEQYF
TRBJ2-7 TRBV2 NA NA TGTGCCAGCAGTGATTCTCACAGCTACGAGCAGTACTTC CASSDSHSYEQYF
TRBJ2-3 TRBV19 NA NA TGTGCCAGTAGTATACCGGGATTCACAGATACGCAGTATTTT CASSIPGFTDTQYF
TRBJ1-5 TRBV18 TRBD1 NA TGTGCCAGCTCACCACTAGGGACAGGGGAACAGCCCCAGCATTTT CASSPLGTGEQPQHF
TRBJ1-1 TRBV6-6 NA once TGTGCCAGCAAGGGGGGGGTAACCAACACTGAAGCTTTCTTT CASKGGVTNTEAFF
TRBJ1-4 TRBV7-9 TRBD1 NA TGTGCCAGCAGCCCGCGGACAGGGGGTTTTGAAAAACTGTTTTTT CASSPRTGGFEKLFF